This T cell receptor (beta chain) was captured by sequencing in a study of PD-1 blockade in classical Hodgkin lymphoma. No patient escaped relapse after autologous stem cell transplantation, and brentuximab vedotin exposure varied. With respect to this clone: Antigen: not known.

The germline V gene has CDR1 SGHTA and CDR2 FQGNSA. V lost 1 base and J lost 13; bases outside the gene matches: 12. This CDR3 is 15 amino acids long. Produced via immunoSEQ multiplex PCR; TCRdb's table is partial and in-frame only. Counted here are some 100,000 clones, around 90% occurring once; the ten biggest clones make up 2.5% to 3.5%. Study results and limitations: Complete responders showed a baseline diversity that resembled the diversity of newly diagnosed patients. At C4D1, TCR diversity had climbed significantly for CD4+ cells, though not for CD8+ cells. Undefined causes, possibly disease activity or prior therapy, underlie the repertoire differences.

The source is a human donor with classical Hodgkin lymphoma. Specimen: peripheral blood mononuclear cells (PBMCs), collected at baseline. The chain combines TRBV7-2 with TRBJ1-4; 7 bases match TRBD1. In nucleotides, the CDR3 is TGTGCCAGCAGCTTAGGTAGGACAGGCCCGGGACGACTGTTTTTT. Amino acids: CASSLGRTGPGRLFF.